The 22 T cell receptor beta chains listed next were all sequenced from one sample in a study of cytomegalovirus exposure and HLA in healthy donors. This PCR relied on a set of 60 Vbeta primers and 13 Jbeta primers. Only in-frame clones appear in the TCRdb table, and some are missing; sequencing was by immunoSEQ multiplex PCR. This sample yields under 200,000 clones, of which around 80% are seen a single time; approximately 6.5% belongs to the top ten. The specimen sequenced was PBMCs. The receptors come from a male donor in good health and CMV-seropositive.

This chain links TRBV5-1 with TRBJ2-6; 10 bases fit TRBD1. Trimming removed 5 bases from V and 0 bases from J; junction bases left unmatched: 5. Germline V lookup: CDR1 SGHRS, CDR2 YFSETQ. This CDR3 comprises 17 residues. DNA for the CDR3: TGCGCCAGCAGAAACCGGGACAGGGGCTCTGGGGCCAACGTCCTGACTTTC. It codes for CASRNRDRGSGANVLTF.

The chain is built from TRBV6-4 and TRBJ1-5, with 8 bases lining up with TRBD1. The CDR3 length is 18 residues. Trimming at V came to 10 bases and at J to 7 bases, leaving 24 bases not matched to a gene. Per the germline V gene, CDR1 is MRHNA and CDR2 is SNTAGT. The CDR3 here is CANIHAGSLQGVIQPQHF. CDR3 sequence (DNA): TGTGCCAACATCCATGCGGGGTCCCTACAGGGGGTAATCCAGCCCCAGCATTTT.

The chain employs TRBV7-2 and TRBJ2-7; no reliable D call. Trimming cost V 0 bases and J 5 bases, with 8 bases left between them. The CDR3 is made up of 13 amino acids. The germline V gene encodes CDR1 SGHTA and CDR2 FQGNSA. CDR3 amino acids: CASSLALVHEQYF. In DNA form, the CDR3 reads TGTGCCAGCAGCTTAGCGCTAGTCCACGAGCAGTACTTC. Together with reference TRBV7-2 and TRBJ2-7, the CDR3 gives the full variable domain: GAGVSQSPSNKVTEKGKDVELRCDPISGHTALYWYRQSLGQGLEFLIYFQGNSAPDKSGLPSDRFSAERTGGSVSTLTIQRTQQEDSAVYLCASSLALVHEQYFGPGTRLTVT.

This chain connects TRBV7-9 to TRBJ2-3; a weak D match, TRBD2 (7 bases). This CDR3 is 13 amino acids long. Trimming removed 5 bases at V and 6 bases at J, with 12 bases between. Germline values: CDR1 SEHNR, CDR2 FQNEAQ (reference sequence). As DNA, the CDR3 is TGTGCCAGCAGCCCCGGGGGGCGGGATACGCAGTATTTT. The encoded protein is CASSPGGRDTQYF. The full variable domain, with the rest looked up from reference TRBV7-9 and TRBJ2-3, is DTGVSQNPRHKITKRGQNVTFRCDPISEHNRLYWYRQTLGQGPEFLTYFQNEAQLEKSRLLSDRFSAERPKGSFSTLEIQRTEQGDSAMYLCASSPGGRDTQYFGPGTRLTVL.

This clone was detected a few times. The chain links TRBV14 to TRBJ2-3; perhaps TRBD1 as D (5 bases). Germline CDR1 is SGHDN and CDR2 is FVKESK. The CDR3 totals 16 residues. V was shortened by 2 bases and J by 3 bases, with 15 bases between the two germline ends. CDR3 in DNA: TGTGCCAGCAGCCAATTCGGTCCCAGGGCTACAGATACGCAGTATTTT. Translated, it gives CASSQFGPRATDTQYF.

The rearrangement uses TRBV5-1 and TRBJ2-1; D unresolved. V lost 0 bases and J lost 7, with 11 bases in between. This CDR3 spans 14 amino acids. Per germline, CDR1 SGHRS and CDR2 YFSETQ. This CDR3 reads CASSLAGIGNEQFF. The CDR3, as DNA: TGCGCCAGCAGCTTGGCCGGAATCGGGAATGAGCAGTTCTTC.

This rearrangement joins TRBV27 to TRBJ2-7; 10 positions match TRBD1. V shed 6 bases and J 3 bases; nucleotides not matched to a gene: 5. The CDR3 totals 14 residues. The V gene's germline CDR1 is MNHEY and CDR2 SMNVEV (reference sequence). CDR3 coding DNA: TGTGCCAGCAGGGACAGGGGGTTTTTCTACGAGCAGTACTTC. This gives the protein CASRDRGFFYEQYF.

This chain joins TRBV27 and TRBJ1-5, with 7 nucleotides matching TRBD1. The V segment lost 0 bases and the J segment 6 bases; nucleotides outside the gene matches: 5. CDR1 and CDR2 from the germline V gene are MNHEY and SMNVEV (reference sequence). This CDR3 comprises 15 residues. In DNA, the CDR3 is TGTGCCAGCAGTTTATCTATGAGGGGGCTTCAGCCCCAGCATTTT. Its protein is CASSLSMRGLQPQHF.

V gene TRBV6-1 combines with J gene TRBJ2-2, with 11 bases lining up with TRBD1. With V trimmed by 6 bases and J by 7 bases, 7 bases remained unmatched. The CDR3 is 15 amino acids. Germline loops: CDR1 MNHNS, CDR2 SASEGT. CDR3 DNA: TGTGCCAGCAGGGGTGGGACAGGGGGTTTCGGGGAGCTGTTTTTT. Its translation: CASRGGTGGFGELFF.

Notes on this clone: An end of the junction does not agree with germline; a read error may underlie this. The V call is TRBV7-9, the J call TRBJ2-7; 10 bases are shared with TRBD2. Per the germline V gene, CDR1 is SEHNR and CDR2 is FQNEAQ (reference sequence). The CDR3 covers 16 residues. For the CDR3, the DNA is TGTTCCAGCAGCCTATCACTAGCGGGATCGGCAGACGAGCAGTACTTC. Protein sequence: CSSSLSLAGSADEQYF. The full variable domain, with the rest looked up from reference TRBV7-9 and TRBJ2-7, is DTGVSQNPRHKITKRGQNVTFRCDPISEHNRLYWYRQTLGQGPEFLTYFQNEAQLEKSRLLSDRFSAERPKGSFSTLEIQRTEQGDSAMYLCSSSLSLAGSADEQYFGPGTRLTVT.

This chain links TRBV6-5 with TRBJ1-1; D call uncertain. From germline, CDR1 is MNHEY and CDR2 SVGAGI. The V end lost 7 bases, the J end lost 3 bases, and 6 bases lay between the germline ends. The CDR3 spans 11 residues. The CDR3 DNA follows: TGTGCCAGCATCTTGTACACTGAAGCTTTCTTT. Its translation is CASILYTEAFF.

The chain couples TRBV4-2 to TRBJ1-1; tentatively, D is TRBD1 (5 bases). Germline V gene data show CDR1 as LGHNA and CDR2 as YNFKEQ. Deletions cut 3 bases from V and 2 bases from J, with 19 bases between. There are 17 residues in the CDR3. The CDR3 DNA follows: TGTGCCAGCAGCCAGCCCGGCGGTGACAGCCCAAACACTGAAGCTTTCTTT. It translates to CASSQPGGDSPNTEAFF.

The rearrangement links TRBV11-2 to TRBJ2-4, with TRBD2 matching over 8 bases. This CDR3 has 14 residues. Germline CDR1 SGHAT, CDR2 FQNNGV. V lost 5 bases, J lost 8 bases, and 8 bases stayed unmatched. The chain's CDR3 is CASSLAAGGYIQYF. The DNA for the CDR3 is TGTGCCAGCAGCCTAGCCGCGGGGGGATACATTCAGTACTTC. Full variable domain (missing parts from reference TRBV11-2 and TRBJ2-4): EAGVAQSPRYKIIEKRQSVAFWCNPISGHATLYWYQQILGQGPKLLIQFQNNGVVDDSQLPKDRFSAERLKGVDSTLKIQPAKLEDSAVYLCASSLAAGGYIQYFGAGTRLSVL.

V and J are TRBV7-6 and TRBJ1-4; 7 positions agree with TRBD1. Germline CDR1 SGHVS, CDR2 FNYEAQ. The trim removed 5 bases at V and 5 bases at J, leaving 14 bases unmatched. CDR3 length equals 17 residues. The CDR3 here is CASSQRGTASGNEKLFF. The CDR3 region has the DNA TGTGCCAGCAGCCAAAGGGGGACAGCATCCGGAAATGAAAAACTGTTTTTT.

This clone has a single count. The rearrangement uses TRBV6-5 and TRBJ2-7; D may be TRBD2 (6 bases). Trimming cost V 8 bases and J 4 bases, with 15 bases left between them. Looked up from germline, CDR1 is MNHEY and CDR2 is SVGAGI. The CDR3 is made up of 13 amino acids. CDR3 coding DNA: TGTGCCAGCGGCGAACGGGAGAATTACGAGCAGTACTTC. Translation: CASGERENYEQYF.

V usage is TRBV9 and J usage is TRBJ2-3, with 7 positions matching TRBD2. Germline lookup yields CDR1 SGDLS and CDR2 YYNGEE. V shed 0 bases and J 4 bases; nucleotides not matched to a gene: 5. The CDR3 is 15 residues long. Here the CDR3 reads CASSVGGGSADTQYF. Here the CDR3 DNA reads TGTGCCAGCAGCGTAGGGGGCGGGAGTGCAGATACGCAGTATTTT.

This clone was counted once. The chain links TRBV11-3 to TRBJ2-2, with 7 positions matching TRBD2. Per germline, CDR1 SGHNT and CDR2 YENEEA. CDR3 length equals 13 residues. J gave up 7 bases and V 3 bases, and 2 bases lay outside the gene matches. CDR3 in amino acids: CASSFTGGGELFF. Here the CDR3 DNA reads TGTGCCAGCAGCTTCACGGGGGGCGGGGAGCTGTTTTTT.

The V and J genes are TRBV5-1 and TRBJ2-7; TRBD2 matches at 8 bases. The CDR3 runs to 14 residues. Germline V gives CDR1 SGHRS, CDR2 YFSETQ. Germline trimming cut 7 bases from V and 1 base from J; bases unmatched to any gene: 7. CDR3: CASQRESGSYEQYF. The CDR3 bases are TGCGCCAGCCAGCGGGAGAGTGGGTCCTACGAGCAGTACTTC. The complete variable domain, with remaining parts taken from reference TRBV5-1 and TRBJ2-7, reads KAGVTQTPRYLIKTRGQQVTLSCSPISGHRSVSWYQQTPGQGLQFLFEYFSETQRNKGNFPGRFSGRQFSNSRSEMNVSTLELGDSALYLCASQRESGSYEQYFGPGTRLTVT.

The rearrangement links TRBV7-9 to TRBJ2-2; a weak D match, TRBD1 (5 bases). The CDR3 covers 15 residues. CDR1 SEHNR and CDR2 FQNEAQ come from the germline V gene (reference sequence). V gave up 2 bases and J gave up 2 bases, with 9 bases separating them. DNA of the CDR3: TGTGCCAGCAGCTTAAGCAGGGCTAACACCGGGGAGCTGTTTTTT. It yields the protein CASSLSRANTGELFF.

This chain links TRBV4-1 with TRBJ2-1; 10 nucleotides match TRBD2. Germline loops: CDR1 MGHRA, CDR2 YSYEKL. This CDR3 is 16 amino acids long. V shed 3 bases, J shed 8 bases, and the junction held 10 bases outside the gene matches. The CDR3 protein is CASSHPPLAGRDEQFF. The CDR3 nucleotides read TGCGCCAGCAGCCATCCCCCACTAGCGGGGAGGGATGAGCAGTTCTTC.

V gene TRBV4-3 combines with J gene TRBJ1-2, with D uncertain. From germline, CDR1 is LGHNA and CDR2 YSLEER. The ends were cut back, 0 bases at V and 1 base at J, with 9 bases in the middle. This CDR3 spans 15 amino acids. The CDR3 region is CASSQEWANNYGYTF. The CDR3 nucleotides are TGCGCCAGCAGCCAAGAGTGGGCCAATAACTATGGCTACACCTTC.

This clone was recorded once. The CDR3 is CASRQTEADTQYF. For the CDR3, the DNA is TGTGCCAGCAGACAGACGGAGGCAGATACGCAGTATTTT. The chain recombines TRBV6-4 with TRBJ2-3; D is perhaps TRBD2 (5 bases). The CDR3 has 13 amino acids. V gave up 6 bases and J gave up 4 bases, with 11 bases separating them. Germline V CDR1 and CDR2: MRHNA, SNTAGT.